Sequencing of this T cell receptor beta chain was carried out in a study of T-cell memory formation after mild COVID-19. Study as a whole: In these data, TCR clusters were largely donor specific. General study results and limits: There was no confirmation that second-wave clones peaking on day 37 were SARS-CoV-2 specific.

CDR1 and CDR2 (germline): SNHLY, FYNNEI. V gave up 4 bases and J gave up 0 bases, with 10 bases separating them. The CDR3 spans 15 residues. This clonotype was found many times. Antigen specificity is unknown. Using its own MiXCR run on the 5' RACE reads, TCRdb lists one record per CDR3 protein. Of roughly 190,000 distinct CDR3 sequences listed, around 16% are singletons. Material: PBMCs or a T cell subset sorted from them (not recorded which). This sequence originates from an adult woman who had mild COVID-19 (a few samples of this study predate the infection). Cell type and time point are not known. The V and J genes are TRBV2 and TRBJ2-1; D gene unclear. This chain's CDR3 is CASSADWSSYNEQFF. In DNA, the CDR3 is TGTGCCAGCAGTGCCGACTGGAGCTCCTACAATGAGCAGTTCTTC.